The 24 T cell receptor beta chains below come from one sample, sequenced in a study of blood T cell repertoires in COVID-19. The assay was immunoSEQ multiplex PCR, and TCRdb's table has in-frame clones only and misses some. The sample shows around 300,000 clones, around 90% of them seen only once. Sequencing input: peripheral blood. All receptors derive from a man aged 18 to 30 with active or convalescent COVID-19.

This sequence joins TRBV28 and TRBJ2-2, with 9 bases that match TRBD2. The CDR3 sequence is 16 residues long. The trim removed 6 bases at V and 6 bases at J, leaving 11 bases unmatched. CDR1 MDHEN and CDR2 SYDVKM come from the germline V gene. In nucleotides, the CDR3 is TGTGCCAGCAGCCAGGGACTAGCACTAGGGGCCGGGGAGCTGTTTTTT. Amino acid sequence: CASSQGLALGAGELFF.

V and J are TRBV7-9 and TRBJ2-3, with TRBD2 matching over 11 bases. In germline, CDR1 is SEHNR, CDR2 FQNEAQ (reference sequence). V was clipped by 4 bases and J by 3 bases; unmatched bases: 9. The CDR3 sequence is 17 residues long. CDR3 region: CASSSQTSGTRTDTQYF. The CDR3 region has the DNA TGTGCCAGCAGCTCCCAGACTAGCGGGACGCGAACAGATACGCAGTATTTT.

J is TRBJ1-1 and V is TRBV7-9; D not resolved. CDR1 is SEHNR and CDR2 is FQNEAQ in the germline V gene (reference sequence). With 8 bases removed from V and 11 bases from J, the gap between germline ends came to 15 bases. The CDR3 sequence is 11 residues long. The CDR3 loop reads CASGGNWRAFF. The DNA for the CDR3 is TGTGCCAGCGGCGGCAACTGGCGGGCTTTCTTT.

The chain has TRBV15 and TRBJ1-5; D gene unclear. Germline V gives CDR1 LNHNV, CDR2 YYDKDF (reference sequence). V was cut by 1 base and J by 0 bases, with 19 bases left in between. This CDR3 comprises 19 residues. CDR3 bases: TGTGCCACCAGCAGAGGAAGGAAAAGATTCGGAGATAGCAATCAGCCCCAGCATTTT. Its translation is CATSRGRKRFGDSNQPQHF.

The gene calls are TRBV28 and TRBJ2-1, with 9 bases identical to TRBD1. CDR1 is MDHEN, CDR2 SYDVKM, per germline. The trim removed 3 bases at V and 9 bases at J, leaving 6 bases unmatched. The CDR3 has 14 amino acids. Here the CDR3 reads CASSFKTGGSEQFF. Here the CDR3 DNA reads TGTGCCAGCAGTTTTAAGACAGGGGGAAGTGAGCAGTTCTTC. Full variable domain (missing parts from reference TRBV28 and TRBJ2-1): DVKVTQSSRYLVKRTGEKVFLECVQDMDHENMFWYRQDPGLGLRLIYFSYDVKMKEKGDIPEGYSVSREKKERFSLILESASTNQTSMYLCASSFKTGGSEQFFGPGTRLTVL.

The J gene is TRBJ2-7, the V gene TRBV5-4; possible D gene TRBD1, 5 bases. With 0 bases removed from V and 7 bases from J, the gap between germline ends came to 17 bases. This CDR3 region has 15 residues. CDR1 and CDR2 (germline): SGHNT, YYREEE (reference sequence). The CDR3 DNA sequence: TGTGCCAGCAGCTTGGCACTCTCCTTAGGGGTTGAGCAGTACTTC. Protein: CASSLALSLGVEQYF.

The gene calls are TRBV19 and TRBJ2-7; D possibly corresponds to TRBD1 (6 bases). The germline V gene encodes CDR1 LNHDA and CDR2 SQIVND (reference sequence). The CDR3 spans 14 residues. The germline V and J ends were trimmed by 1 base and 4 bases, with 11 bases remaining between them. The CDR3 loop is CASSIGAGDYEQYF. CDR3 nucleotides: TGTGCCAGTAGTATAGGAGCAGGGGATTACGAGCAGTACTTC.

The gene calls are TRBV9 and TRBJ2-7, with TRBD2 matching over 11 bases. Germline-derived CDR1 and CDR2 are SGDLS and YYNGEE. The CDR3 consists of 17 residues. J gave up 6 bases and V 0 bases, and 11 bases lay outside the gene matches. CDR3 bases: TGTGCCAGCAGCGTAGACGCAGTTCTAGCGGGAGGTGGCGAGCAGTACTTC. Its translation is CASSVDAVLAGGGEQYF.

The rearrangement joins TRBV10-3 to TRBJ2-3, with 10 bases lining up with TRBD2. The CDR3 consists of 18 residues. The V and J ends lost 4 bases and 0 bases, in that order; junction bases with no gene match: 10. Germline V lookup: CDR1 ENHRY, CDR2 SYGVKD. Here the CDR3 reads CAISGLAGARLSTDTQYF. In nucleotides, the CDR3 is TGTGCCATCAGTGGTCTAGCGGGGGCCCGCCTTAGCACAGATACGCAGTATTTT.

The genes are TRBV7-6 and TRBJ1-3; D ambiguous. The V end was cut by 4 bases, the J end by 0 bases, with 13 bases between. CDR3 length: 16 residues. The germline V gene encodes CDR1 SGHVS and CDR2 FNYEAQ. Here the CDR3 reads CASSSWSYNSGNTIYF. DNA for the CDR3: TGTGCCAGCAGCTCTTGGTCGTACAACTCTGGAAACACCATATATTTT.

This rearrangement joins TRBV4-3 to TRBJ2-5; the match to TRBD2 covers 14 bases. The ends lost 1 base at V and 7 bases at J; junction bases unmatched: 14. Germline values: CDR1 LGHNA, CDR2 YSLEER. This CDR3 spans 19 amino acids. The CDR3 region is CASSQVGTSGGRPVGTQYF. The CDR3 DNA reads TGCGCCAGCAGCCAAGTGGGGACTAGCGGGGGCCGGCCTGTGGGGACCCAGTACTTC.

V usage is TRBV28 and J usage is TRBJ2-1; possibly TRBD2 for D (6 bases). CDR1 and CDR2 from the germline V gene are MDHEN and SYDVKM. The CDR3 covers 13 residues. V was trimmed by 6 bases and J by 7 bases, leaving 13 bases between them. Written as DNA, the CDR3 is TGTGCCAGCAGCGGCGGGACTTTTAATGAGCAGTTCTTC. The encoded protein is CASSGGTFNEQFF.

In nucleotides, the CDR3 is TGTGCCAGCAGTTTGAGTACGAGGGCGCTAGCCTACGAGCAGTACTTC. This gives the protein CASSLSTRALAYEQYF. J is TRBJ2-7 and V is TRBV27; maybe TRBD2 (5 bases). The V end lost 3 bases, the J end lost 2 bases, and 17 bases lay between the germline ends. CDR1 is MNHEY and CDR2 is SMNVEV in the germline V gene (reference sequence). The CDR3 is 16 amino acids.

Only a few counts were recorded for this clone. This chain links TRBV6-1 with TRBJ2-1; 9 bases fit TRBD2. The length of the CDR3 is 18 residues. Per germline, CDR1 MNHNS and CDR2 SASEGT. Germline trimming cut 2 bases from V and 0 bases from J; bases unmatched to any gene: 8. The CDR3: CASSEWASGRFSYNEQFF. The CDR3 region has the DNA TGTGCCAGCAGTGAATGGGCCAGCGGGAGGTTCTCCTACAATGAGCAGTTCTTC.

The V call is TRBV27, the J call TRBJ2-1, with 11 bases aligning to TRBD2. V lost 5 bases to trimming and J lost 3 bases; unmatched junction nucleotides: 3. The CDR3 is 15 residues long. The germline V gene encodes CDR1 MNHEY and CDR2 SMNVEV (reference sequence). CDR3 sequence: CASSTSGSLYNEQFF. The CDR3 DNA sequence: TGTGCCAGCAGTACTAGCGGGAGCCTCTACAATGAGCAGTTCTTC.

This clone was seen a handful of times. This chain connects TRBV2 to TRBJ1-4; perhaps TRBD1 as D (5 bases). V lost 4 bases, J lost 10 bases, and 19 bases lay in between. CDR3 length: 15 amino acids. The germline gives CDR1 SNHLY, CDR2 FYNNEI. The CDR3 is CASSGKGQGWGKLFF. The CDR3, as DNA: TGTGCCAGCAGTGGAAAGGGTCAGGGCTGGGGAAAACTGTTTTTT.

The V gene is TRBV19, the J gene TRBJ1-6; TRBD1 might be the D (6 bases). The CDR3 runs to 17 residues. CDR1 is LNHDA and CDR2 is SQIVND in the germline V gene (reference sequence). V dropped 5 bases and J dropped 8 bases, with 22 bases sitting between them. The CDR3 region has the DNA TGTGCCAGTAGTGTAATAGGGCCGACAGGCTCTTATTCACCCCTCCACTTT. Its translation is CASSVIGPTGSYSPLHF.

V and J are TRBV4-1 and TRBJ2-7; tentatively, D is TRBD1 (6 bases). Germline V gene lookup returns CDR1 MGHRA and CDR2 YSYEKL. The CDR3 totals 16 residues. The ends were cut back, 0 bases at V and 3 bases at J, with 15 bases in the middle. The CDR3 DNA follows: TGCGCCAGCAGCCAAGAGCCTCGGACAGCGAGCTACGAGCAGTACTTC. This encodes CASSQEPRTASYEQYF.

The V call is TRBV5-4, the J call TRBJ2-2; a weak D match, TRBD1 (5 bases). CDR1 is SGHNT, CDR2 YYREEE, per germline (reference sequence). The CDR3 extends over 13 amino acids. V was cut by 7 bases and J by 6 bases, with 13 bases left in between. CDR3 sequence: CASGKEQAGELFF. Written as DNA, the CDR3 is TGTGCCAGCGGCAAAGAACAGGCCGGGGAGCTGTTTTTT.

This clone occurred a few times. V and J are TRBV27 and TRBJ1-5; 10 bases are shared with TRBD1. The V and J ends lost 0 bases and 5 bases, in that order; junction bases with no gene match: 13. The CDR3 is made up of 19 amino acids. CDR1 is MNHEY, CDR2 SMNVEV, per germline (reference sequence). This chain's CDR3 is CASSLSAGTGVGGDQPQHF. CDR3 nucleotide sequence: TGTGCCAGCAGTTTATCTGCGGGGACAGGGGTAGGGGGAGATCAGCCCCAGCATTTT.

The chain recombines TRBV7-2 with TRBJ1-5; the D is unclear. The CDR3 has 15 amino acids. The ends were cut back, 0 bases at V and 6 bases at J, with 12 bases in the middle. Germline CDR1 reads SGHTA; CDR2 reads FQGNSA. CDR3 amino acids: CASSLASGIAQPQHF. The CDR3 DNA reads as TGTGCCAGCAGCTTAGCTTCGGGGATCGCTCAGCCCCAGCATTTT.

This clone appeared once. J is TRBJ2-4 and V is TRBV28; no clear D. V lost 8 bases, J lost 4 bases, and 3 bases lay in between. CDR1 is MDHEN, CDR2 SYDVKM, per germline. The CDR3 has 10 residues. CDR3 sequence: CASPKNIQYF. The CDR3 DNA reads as TGTGCCAGCCCTAAAAACATTCAGTACTTC.

The V call is TRBV7-8, the J call TRBJ2-7, with D possibly TRBD1 on 5 matching bases. V shed 5 bases and J shed 5 bases, with 10 bases lying between them. The CDR3 totals 12 residues. The germline CDR1 and CDR2 sequences are SGHVS and FQNEAQ. CDR3 amino acids: CASSLIRDEQYF. CDR3 sequence (DNA): TGTGCCAGCAGCCTGATCAGGGACGAGCAGTACTTC. The entire variable domain, with the rest obtained from reference TRBV7-8 and TRBJ2-7, is as follows: GAGVSQSPRYKVAKRGQDVALRCDPISGHVSLFWYQQALGQGPEFLTYFQNEAQLDKSGLPSDRFFAERPEGSVSTLKIQRTQQEDSAVYLCASSLIRDEQYFGPGTRLTVT.

The V and J genes are TRBV29-1 and TRBJ2-7; D may be TRBD1 (6 bases). CDR3 size: 15 residues. Germline CDR1 and CDR2: SQVTM and ANQGSEA. Trimming pared 6 bases from V and 2 bases from J, leaving 20 bases between. CDR3 amino acids: CSVEGSTGITYEQYF. CDR3 sequence (DNA): TGCAGCGTCGAGGGCTCTACAGGGATCACCTACGAGCAGTACTTC.